The clone carrying this TCR beta chain was picked up one time. The data were taken from a study of CD8 T cells in Susac syndrome. RNA was extracted with the RNeasy kit, and a quantity of roughly 0.45 to 1 ug was reverse transcribed using random hexamers. In TCRdb, the immunoSEQ multiplex PCR reads were re-called with MiXCR into one record per CDR3 protein. The table has about 210,000 distinct CDR3 sequences, 95% seen once. The sample comprised CD4+ T cells from PBMCs. The TCR originated in a human donor with multiple sclerosis.

CDR3 residues: CASSVAVGGTQDTQYF. The CDR3 DNA is TGTGCCAGCAGCGTAGCCGTCGGGGGGACCCAAGATACGCAGTATTTT. This rearrangement joins TRBV9 to TRBJ2-3, with 7 bases matching TRBD2. Germline CDR1 is SGDLS and CDR2 is YYNGEE. The V segment lost 0 bases and the J segment 5 bases; nucleotides outside the gene matches: 9. This CDR3 spans 16 amino acids. The full variable domain, completed using reference TRBV9 and TRBJ2-3, is DSGVTQTPKHLITATGQRVTLRCSPRSGDLSVYWYQQSLDQGLQFLIQYYNGEERAKGNILERFSAQQFPDLHSELNLSSLELGDSALYFCASSVAVGGTQDTQYFGPGTRLTVL.